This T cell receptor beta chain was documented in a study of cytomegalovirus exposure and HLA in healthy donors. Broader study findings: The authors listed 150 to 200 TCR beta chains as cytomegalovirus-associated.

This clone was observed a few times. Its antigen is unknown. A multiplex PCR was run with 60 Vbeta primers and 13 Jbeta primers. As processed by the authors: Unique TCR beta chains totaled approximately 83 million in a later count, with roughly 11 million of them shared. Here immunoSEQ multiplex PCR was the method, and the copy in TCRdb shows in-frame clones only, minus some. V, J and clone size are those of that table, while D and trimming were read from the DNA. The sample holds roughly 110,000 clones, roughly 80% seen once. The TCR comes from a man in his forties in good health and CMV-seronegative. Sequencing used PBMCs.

As DNA, the CDR3 is TGCGCCAGCGGGGAGGAGTATGAAAAACTGTTTTTT. Its translation is CASGEEYEKLFF. This chain connects TRBV10-1 to TRBJ1-4; no definite D call. Trimming cost V 8 bases and J 6 bases, with 10 bases left between them. Per the germline V gene, CDR1 is WNHNN and CDR2 is SYGVQD (reference sequence). This CDR3 spans 12 amino acids.